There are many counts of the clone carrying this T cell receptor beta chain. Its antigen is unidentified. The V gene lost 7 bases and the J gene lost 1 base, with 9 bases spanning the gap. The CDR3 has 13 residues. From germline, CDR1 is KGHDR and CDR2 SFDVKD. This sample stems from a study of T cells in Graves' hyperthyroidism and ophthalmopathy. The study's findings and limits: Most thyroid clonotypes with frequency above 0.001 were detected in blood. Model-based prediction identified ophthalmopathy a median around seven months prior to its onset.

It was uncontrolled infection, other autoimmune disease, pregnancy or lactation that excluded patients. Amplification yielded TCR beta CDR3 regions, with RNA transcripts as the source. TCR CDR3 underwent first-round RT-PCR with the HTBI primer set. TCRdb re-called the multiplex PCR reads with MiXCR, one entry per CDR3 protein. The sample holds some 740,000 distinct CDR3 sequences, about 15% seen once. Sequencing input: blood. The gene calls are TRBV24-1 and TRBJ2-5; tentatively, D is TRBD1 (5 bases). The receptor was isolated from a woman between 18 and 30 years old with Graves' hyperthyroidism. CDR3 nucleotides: TGTGCCACCAGAGACAGTTCCCAAGAGACCCAGTACTTC. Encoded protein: CATRDSSQETQYF.